Below, 32 T cell receptor beta chains from the same sample are listed, as sequenced in a study of regulatory T cells in long-lasting Graves disease. iRepertoire HTBI primers and Arm-PCR of CDR3 regions built TCR beta libraries. TCRdb processed the multiplex PCR reads anew with MiXCR; each CDR3 protein has one entry. The sample has 550,000 or so distinct CDR3 sequences, 9.5% to 15% seen once. Time point given: newly diagnosed GD, antithyroid drugs for less than 3 months. RNA isolated from PBMCs was used to make the TCR library. This sample also appeared in a second study, on T cells in Graves' hyperthyroidism and ophthalmopathy.

The sequencing here drew on peripheral blood mononuclear cells (PBMCs), taken at new diagnosis, from a patient treated with antithyroid drugs. The origin of the receptors is a woman aged 25-40 years with Graves disease.

This clonotype was detected ten times or more. The rearrangement joins TRBV28 to TRBJ2-6; D is possibly TRBD1 (6 bases). CDR1 is MDHEN and CDR2 is SYDVKM in the germline V gene. CDR3 size: 16 residues. With 5 bases removed from V and 4 bases from J, the gap between germline ends came to 15 bases. CDR3 sequence (DNA): TGTGCCAGCAGTGTATACACAGGGACGGGGGCCAACGTCCTGACTTTC. It specifies CASSVYTGTGANVLTF.

The chain combines TRBV7-3 with TRBJ2-2; D is possibly TRBD2 (6 bases). This CDR3 is 15 amino acids long. V was cut by 4 bases and J by 7 bases, with 16 bases left in between. Looked up from germline, CDR1 is SGHTA and CDR2 is FQGTGA. The CDR3 here is CASSSGTLHNGELFF. DNA for the CDR3: TGTGCCAGCAGCTCTGGGACTCTCCACAACGGGGAGCTGTTTTTT. Together with reference TRBV7-3 and TRBJ2-2, the CDR3 gives the full variable domain: GAGVSQTPSNKVTEKGKYVELRCDPISGHTALYWYRQSLGQGPEFLIYFQGTGAADDSGLPNDRFFAVRPEGSVSTLKIQRTERGDSAVYLCASSSGTLHNGELFFGEGSRLTVL.

This clonotype was detected only a few times. A much larger clone lies a single base off, so this may be a read error. CDR3 DNA: TGTGCCAGGAGTTGGGTAGAGACCCAGTACTTC. Translated: CARSWVETQYF. The V gene is TRBV27, the J gene TRBJ2-5; D not certain. The CDR3 consists of 11 residues. CDR1 and CDR2 from the germline V gene are MNHEY and SMNVEV (reference sequence).

The chain links TRBV30 to TRBJ2-1; 10 bases fit TRBD2. V was clipped by 1 base and J by 6 bases; unmatched bases: 9. CDR1 GTSNPN and CDR2 SVGIG come from the germline V gene (reference sequence). CDR3 length equals 16 residues. CDR3 nucleotide sequence: TGTGCCTGGAGTGAGTTATGGGTAGCGGGAGGCAATGAGCAGTTCTTC. This gives the protein CAWSELWVAGGNEQFF.

The chain has TRBV27 and TRBJ1-1, with TRBD1 matching 11 bases. Germline loops: CDR1 MNHEY, CDR2 SMNVEV (reference sequence). V shed 1 base and J 4 bases; nucleotides not matched to a gene: 11. The CDR3 covers 18 residues. This CDR3 reads CASSLFPIPGTGGTEAFF. The CDR3 nucleotides read TGTGCCAGCAGTTTATTTCCCATTCCCGGGACAGGGGGCACTGAAGCTTTCTTT.

The genes are TRBV11-2 and TRBJ2-4, with D perhaps TRBD2 (5 bases). Trimming pared 6 bases from V and 10 bases from J, leaving 16 bases between. This CDR3 region has 13 residues. Germline CDR1 reads SGHAT; CDR2 reads FQNNGV. This CDR3 is CASSDPPGGIQYF. CDR3 nucleotides: TGTGCCAGCAGTGACCCCCCCGGAGGTATTCAGTACTTC.

This clonotype was recorded many times. The gene calls are TRBV2 and TRBJ2-1; 13 bases are a match to TRBD2. Trimming removed 7 bases from V and 8 bases from J; junction bases left unmatched: 5. Germline lookup yields CDR1 SNHLY and CDR2 FYNNEI. CDR3 length: 14 residues. CDR3 in DNA: TGTGCCAGCACCGGGACTAGCGGGATCGATGAGCAGTTCTTC. The encoded protein is CASTGTSGIDEQFF.

This clonotype was recorded at least ten times. V gene TRBV7-2 combines with J gene TRBJ2-1; 8 positions agree with TRBD1. This CDR3 region has 19 residues. Unmatched junction bases numbered 18, after V lost 5 bases and J lost 3 bases. Germline V CDR1 and CDR2: SGHTA, FQGNSA. The chain's CDR3 is CASSPAGKEDRAIYNEQFF. The DNA for the CDR3 is TGTGCCAGCAGCCCAGCGGGCAAGGAGGACAGGGCGATCTACAATGAGCAGTTCTTC.

As to this clonotype: With a much larger clone just one base away, this may be a read error. The genes are TRBV2 and TRBJ2-3, with TRBD2 matching 8 bases. The end of the DNA aligns better with TRBJ2-7, so the J call may be wrong. This CDR3 spans 15 amino acids. Per germline, CDR1 SNHLY and CDR2 FYNNEI. The CDR3 DNA reads TGTGCCAGCAGTGATCGGGGGGGGGTCAGGTATGAGCAGTACTTC. Translating it yields CASSDRGGVRYEQYF.

The genes are TRBV19 and TRBJ1-5, with no clear D. CDR3 length: 14 amino acids. Per germline, CDR1 LNHDA and CDR2 SQIVND (reference sequence). V lost 6 bases, J lost 4 bases, and 13 bases lay in between. The CDR3 DNA reads TGTGCCAGTAGCCAGGAATGGGGAAATCAGCCCCAGCATTTT. Residues: CASSQEWGNQPQHF.

This clonotype has only a few counts. The rearrangement links TRBV19 to TRBJ1-5; D is unresolved. Germline assignment: CDR1 LNHDA and CDR2 SQIVND (reference sequence). V shed 1 base and J shed 7 bases, with 8 bases lying between them. The CDR3 consists of 13 residues. The CDR3 reads CASSIGERQPQHF. In nucleotides, the CDR3 is TGTGCCAGTAGTATAGGGGAGAGACAGCCCCAGCATTTT.

V is TRBV6-2 or TRBV6-3 and J is TRBJ2-2; 10 bases match TRBD1. The trim removed 4 bases at V and 5 bases at J, leaving 4 bases unmatched. The germline CDR1 and CDR2 sequences are MNHEY and SVGEGT. The CDR3 covers 15 residues. The CDR3, as DNA: TGTGCCAGCAGTTCGACAGGGGGCGAAACCGGGGAGCTGTTTTTT. Translation gives CASSSTGGETGELFF.

This clonotype was seen many times. The chain joins TRBV28 to TRBJ1-5, with a tentative D call TRBD1 (5 bases). From germline, CDR1 is MDHEN and CDR2 SYDVKM. The V gene lost 5 bases and the J gene lost 1 base, with 15 bases spanning the gap. The CDR3 contains 16 residues. The CDR3 loop reads CASSLFRVLSNQPQHF. In DNA, the CDR3 is TGTGCCAGCAGTCTCTTCAGGGTCCTGAGCAATCAGCCCCAGCATTTT.

This clonotype has at least ten counts. The genes are TRBV15 and TRBJ2-3, with D hard to call. Between the trimmed V and J ends, which lost 0 bases and 6 bases, there was a span of 7 bases. The CDR3 is 13 amino acids. The germline V gene encodes CDR1 LNHNV and CDR2 YYDKDF (reference sequence). The CDR3 bases are TGTGCCACCAGCAGAGATTTGGGTGATACGCAGTATTTT. Encoded protein: CATSRDLGDTQYF.

CDR3 residues: CASSPRLAGEDSDTQYF. The CDR3 region has the DNA TGTGCCAGCAGCCCGCGACTAGCGGGAGAGGACTCAGATACGCAGTATTTT. This sequence joins TRBV11-3 and TRBJ2-3; 12 nucleotides line up with TRBD2. Trimming at V came to 5 bases and at J to 4 bases, leaving 10 bases not matched to a gene. Looked up from germline, CDR1 is SGHNT and CDR2 is YENEEA. CDR3 length: 17 amino acids.

This clonotype was counted only a few times. V gene TRBV20-1 combines with J gene TRBJ2-7; D may correspond to TRBD1 or TRBD2 (5 bases each). V dropped 5 bases and J dropped 0 bases, with 11 bases sitting between them. This CDR3 is built from 13 residues. Germline V gives CDR1 DFQATT, CDR2 SNEGSKA (reference sequence). The CDR3 protein is CSASGTDSYEQYF. CDR3 DNA sequence: TGCAGTGCTTCCGGGACGGACTCCTACGAGCAGTACTTC.

This clonotype was picked up a small number of times. The chain has TRBV5-1 and TRBJ1-4; D is possibly TRBD1 (5 bases). Looked up from germline, CDR1 is SGHRS and CDR2 is YFSETQ. V dropped 0 bases and J dropped 6 bases, with 9 bases sitting between them. The CDR3 runs to 14 residues. CDR3 coding DNA: TGCGCCAGCAGCTTGGGCAGGGTTGATGAAAAACTGTTTTTT. Protein: CASSLGRVDEKLFF.

This clonotype occurred many times. V is TRBV6-5 and J is TRBJ1-2, with a weak D call TRBD1 (6 bases). This CDR3 contains 16 residues. Germline V CDR1 and CDR2: MNHEY, SVGAGI. Trimming stripped 2 bases from V and 7 bases from J, with 20 bases between. This CDR3 is CASSYLIGGADGGYTF. Written as DNA, the CDR3 is TGTGCCAGCAGTTACCTCATTGGGGGGGCTGATGGTGGCTACACCTTC.

This clonotype has a count of ten or more. V and J are TRBV27 and TRBJ1-2, with 12 bases matching TRBD1. J lost 8 bases, V lost 5 bases, and 9 bases had no gene match. This CDR3 contains 15 residues. Looked up from germline, CDR1 is MNHEY and CDR2 is SMNVEV (reference sequence). CDR3 DNA: TGTGCCAGCAGTCCCGGGACAGGGGGCTTGAAAGGCTACACCTTC. Translated, it gives CASSPGTGGLKGYTF.

This clonotype was observed at least ten times. The chain couples TRBV5-6 to TRBJ2-3, with 7 bases aligning to TRBD1. Germline CDR1 reads SGHDT; CDR2 reads YYEEEE. V gave up 3 bases and J gave up 8 bases; unmatched junction bases: 3. The CDR3 has 12 amino acids. The CDR3 sequence is CASSSDRATQYF. In DNA, the CDR3 is TGTGCCAGCAGCTCCGACAGGGCTACGCAGTATTTT.

The rearrangement uses TRBV12-3 or TRBV12-4 and TRBJ1-2; TRBD1 is a possible D gene (5 bases). Trimming left V 8 bases short and J 8 bases short, with 18 bases between. The CDR3 covers 13 residues. The CDR3 DNA is TGTGCCAGCCGGGACGGCGGGGTGTTGGGCTACACCTTC. Residues: CASRDGGVLGYTF.

V gene TRBV30 combines with J gene TRBJ2-3, with 8 bases identical to TRBD1. J was trimmed by 10 bases and V by 5 bases; bases with no gene match: 5. The CDR3 runs to 11 residues. Germline CDR1 is GTSNPN and CDR2 is SVGIG (reference sequence). CDR3 in amino acids: CAWSGQGPQYF. The CDR3 DNA follows: TGTGCCTGGTCCGGACAGGGACCGCAGTATTTT. Based on the CDR3 plus reference TRBV30 and TRBJ2-3, the full variable domain is SQTIHQWPATLVQPVGSPLSLECTVEGTSNPNLYWYRQAAGRGLQLLFYSVGIGQISSEVPQNLSASRPQDRQFILSSKKLLLSDSGFYLCAWSGQGPQYFGPGTRLTVL.

This clonotype was seen repeatedly, ten times or more. V is TRBV6-1 and J is TRBJ1-1, with D perhaps matching TRBD1 (5 bases). This CDR3 has 14 residues. The germline gives CDR1 MNHNS, CDR2 SASEGT. The V and J ends lost 6 bases and 1 base respectively, with 12 bases between them. The CDR3 here is CASRHQGRNTEAFF. As DNA, the CDR3 is TGTGCCAGCAGACACCAGGGCCGGAACACTGAAGCTTTCTTT.

To note about this clonotype: This could be a read error, since a much larger clone is one nucleotide away. The V call is TRBV7-6, the J call TRBJ2-5; tentative D call: TRBD2 (5 bases). Matching the DNA end better, TRBJ2-1 makes the J call doubtful. Germline V gene lookup returns CDR1 SGHVS and CDR2 FNYEAQ. CDR3 length: 14 residues. CDR3 protein: CASSFGDLNNEQFF. The CDR3, as DNA: TGTGCCAGCAGCTTCGGGGATCTTAACAATGAGCAGTTCTTC.

This clonotype showed up just a few times. The chain links TRBV25-1 to TRBJ2-1; D remains ambiguous. Germline assignment: CDR1 MGHDK and CDR2 SYGVNS. The CDR3 totals 16 residues. V was pared by 4 bases and J by 0 bases, with 13 bases between. In nucleotides, the CDR3 is TGTGCCAGCAGTGTAGCAGTTCTTACCTCCTACAATGAGCAGTTCTTC. It is translated as CASSVAVLTSYNEQFF. Variable domain in full (rest from reference TRBV25-1 and TRBJ2-1): EADIYQTPRYLVIGTGKKITLECSQTMGHDKMYWYQQDPGMELHLIHYSYGVNSTEKGDLSSESTVSRIRTEHFPLTLESARPSHTSQYLCASSVAVLTSYNEQFFGPGTRLTVL.

The chain uses TRBV3-1 and TRBJ2-7; 9 bases align to TRBD1. This CDR3 spans 15 amino acids. Germline trimming cut 4 bases from V and 6 bases from J; bases unmatched to any gene: 10. CDR1 and CDR2 (germline): LGHDT, YNNKEL (reference sequence). Here the CDR3 DNA reads TGTGCCAGCAGCCGGCGGGGACAGGGAAGTGGCGAGCAGTACTTC. Translation: CASSRRGQGSGEQYF.

Many counts were recorded for this clonotype. The chain couples TRBV4-3 to TRBJ1-4; possibly TRBD1 for D (6 bases). Germline V gene sequence: CDR1 LGHNA, CDR2 YSLEER. The ends were cut back, 0 bases at V and 7 bases at J, with 15 bases in the middle. This CDR3 has 16 residues. CDR3 sequence (DNA): TGCGCCAGCAGCCAAGAATTATGGGAAGGGGGTGAAAAACTGTTTTTT. Translated, it gives CASSQELWEGGEKLFF.

In its sample, this clonotype was seen many times. CDR3 amino acids: CASRLSGGTYEQYF. CDR3 bases: TGTGCCAGCAGGCTTTCCGGAGGTACCTACGAGCAGTACTTC. This chain links TRBV12-3 or TRBV12-4 with TRBJ2-7, with D maybe TRBD2 (5 bases). The CDR3 covers 14 residues. V lost 6 bases and J lost 2, with 14 bases in between.

This clonotype was counted ten times or more. The chain employs TRBV20-1 and TRBJ2-5; D not certain. Trimming removed 0 bases at V and 5 bases at J, with 7 bases between. The germline CDR1 and CDR2 sequences are DFQATT and SNEGSKA (reference sequence). This CDR3 spans 12 amino acids. CDR3 residues: CSAREGPETQYF. The CDR3 region has the DNA TGCAGTGCTAGAGAAGGGCCCGAGACCCAGTACTTC.

The sample holds many counts of this clonotype. Here the CDR3 reads CASSKDPAGTGSYEQYF. The CDR3 DNA sequence: TGTGCCAGCAGTAAGGACCCGGCCGGGACAGGGTCCTACGAGCAGTACTTC. The chain employs TRBV28 and TRBJ2-7, with 9 positions matching TRBD1. V lost 5 bases and J lost 1; bases outside the gene matches: 12. Germline V gene sequence: CDR1 MDHEN, CDR2 SYDVKM. This CDR3 has 17 amino acids.

This clonotype was recorded many times. The chain is built from TRBV7-2 and TRBJ2-2; 11 positions agree with TRBD2. Germline CDR1 is SGHTA and CDR2 is FQGNSA. The V segment lost 1 base and the J segment 5 bases; nucleotides outside the gene matches: 9. CDR3 length: 18 residues. In nucleotides, the CDR3 is TGTGCCAGCAGCTTAGAGGAACTAGCGGGAGTTGTAACCGGGGAGCTGTTTTTT. Encoded protein: CASSLEELAGVVTGELFF.

This clonotype was counted ten times or more. The rearrangement joins TRBV2 to TRBJ1-5; perhaps TRBD1 as D (5 bases). V lost 8 bases to trimming and J lost 0 bases, with 8 bases between them. Germline values: CDR1 SNHLY, CDR2 FYNNEI. This CDR3 has 13 amino acids. In DNA, the CDR3 is TGTGCCAGCCGGGGGGTTAGCAATCAGCCCCAGCATTTT. Its protein is CASRGVSNQPQHF.